This T cell receptor beta chain came from a study of cytomegalovirus exposure and HLA in healthy donors. It was the roughly 130-subject validation cohort, separate from the approximately 700-subject first cohort, to which the donors belonged. Concerning this clone itself: Its antigen is currently unknown.

The CDR3 contains 17 residues. J was trimmed by 0 bases and V by 4 bases; bases with no gene match: 9. Per germline, CDR1 LNHDA and CDR2 SQIVND (reference sequence). The study, taken as a whole, reports: For cytomegalovirus status, the classifier reportedly gave diagnoses with high specificity and sensitivity. Most TCRs appeared rarely, but some public TCRs recurred in many donors. Altogether, more than 150 TCR beta chains were recorded as cytomegalovirus-associated.

Data came from immunoSEQ multiplex PCR; TCRdb stores just in-frame clones and leaves some out. The data show 100,000 to 150,000 clones, about 91% seen once. This clonotype was obtained from a woman under 30 in good health and CMV-seronegative. The chain has TRBV19 and TRBJ2-5, with 9 nucleotides matching TRBD2. Material: PBMCs. The CDR3 region is CASSRGHLAGNQETQYF. CDR3 in DNA: TGTGCCAGTAGTAGGGGACATCTAGCGGGGAACCAAGAGACCCAGTACTTC.